One and the same sample provided the 31 T cell receptor beta chains below, sequenced in a study of T cells in localized non-small cell lung cancer. Profiled with immunoSEQ multiplex PCR; TCRdb holds only in-frame clones, not every one. The profile shows 13,000 or so clones, 84% of them singletons. The sample was peripheral blood, taken before any cancer treatment. The receptor source for this set is a male donor older than 55 with stage I squamous cell lung carcinoma.

The V gene is TRBV30, the J gene TRBJ1-4; D is perhaps TRBD1 (5 bases). The CDR3 spans 13 residues. CDR1 is GTSNPN and CDR2 is SVGIG in the germline V gene (reference sequence). V was trimmed by 7 bases and J by 5 bases, leaving 14 bases between them. CDR3 loop: CASQTASNEKLFF. The CDR3 DNA is TGTGCCTCGCAGACAGCCTCAAATGAAAAACTGTTTTTT.

The chain carries TRBV4-1 and TRBJ1-3; 7 positions agree with TRBD1. The V gene's germline CDR1 is MGHRA and CDR2 YSYEKL. The CDR3 length is 16 residues. V trimming: 4 bases; J trimming: 3 bases; junction bases outside the gene matches: 9. The CDR3 bases are TGCGCCAGCAGCCCCACAGGGGCCAACCTTGGAAACACCATATATTTT. Translated, it gives CASSPTGANLGNTIYF.

V gene TRBV2 combines with J gene TRBJ2-2; D is possibly TRBD2 (5 bases). The germline gives CDR1 SNHLY, CDR2 FYNNEI. The CDR3 loop spans 15 amino acids. Trimming took 6 bases from V and 0 from J, leaving 11 bases between them. CDR3 nucleotides: TGTGCCAGCAGCCCTAGGACTTCGAACACCGGGGAGCTGTTTTTT. It yields the protein CASSPRTSNTGELFF.

Notes on this clone: Its ends do not fully match the called genes, so a read error is possible. The chain recombines TRBV7-9 with TRBJ2-5, with 7 bases that match TRBD2. Germline V gives CDR1 SEHNR, CDR2 FQNEAQ (reference sequence). CDR3 length equals 12 residues. CDR3 in amino acids: CASSSPQGTKNF. The CDR3 nucleotides are TGTGCCAGCAGCTCACCCCAAGGGACTAAAAACTTC.

This clone occurred once. V usage is TRBV9 and J usage is TRBJ1-1; D is undetermined. V was cut by 0 bases and J by 1 base, with 7 bases left in between. In germline, CDR1 is SGDLS, CDR2 YYNGEE. CDR3 length: 14 amino acids. The CDR3 DNA sequence: TGTGCCAGCAGCGTAGATCCGAGGAACACTGAAGCTTTCTTT. It encodes CASSVDPRNTEAFF.

The chain employs TRBV27 and TRBJ2-5; the match to TRBD2 covers 12 bases. Germline lookup yields CDR1 MNHEY and CDR2 SMNVEV (reference sequence). The CDR3 sequence is 16 residues long. The J segment lost 4 bases and the V segment lost 6 bases, leaving 9 bases of the junction unmatched. The CDR3 bases are TGTGCCAGCAGCTCCGTACTAGCGGGGGGCGGAGAGACCCAGTACTTC. This gives the protein CASSSVLAGGGETQYF.

The rearrangement uses TRBV6-6 and TRBJ2-7, with 14 bases lining up with TRBD2. This CDR3 spans 14 amino acids. The ends lost 6 bases at V and 8 bases at J; junction bases unmatched: 6. Germline V gives CDR1 MNHNY, CDR2 SVGAGI (reference sequence). The CDR3 sequence is CASSPGTSGGKQYF. DNA for the CDR3: TGTGCCAGCAGCCCCGGGACTAGCGGGGGAAAGCAGTACTTC.

The rearrangement joins TRBV6-1 to TRBJ2-7, with D unresolved. The germline V gene encodes CDR1 MNHNS and CDR2 SASEGT. The CDR3 loop spans 12 amino acids. Trimming left V 5 bases short and J 3 bases short, with 8 bases between. CDR3 sequence: CASSPVGYEQYF. The CDR3 DNA reads TGTGCCAGCAGTCCGGTGGGCTACGAGCAGTACTTC.

The table lists this clone with a few counts. The J gene is TRBJ1-5, the V gene TRBV5-1; D not resolved. The V end lost 0 bases, the J end lost 7 bases, and 8 bases lay between the germline ends. CDR3 size: 13 residues. Germline V gene lookup returns CDR1 SGHRS and CDR2 YFSETQ. The CDR3 nucleotides are TGCGCCAGCAGCTTGGAAGGCTACCAGCCCCAGCATTTT. Its translation: CASSLEGYQPQHF.

The rearrangement joins TRBV19 to TRBJ2-5; unclear D gene. Trimming removed 4 bases from V and 5 bases from J, with 11 bases in between. The CDR3 length is 13 residues. Germline CDR1 LNHDA, CDR2 SQIVND (reference sequence). This CDR3 is CASSKRVRETQYF. The CDR3 DNA follows: TGTGCCAGTAGTAAACGGGTCCGGGAGACCCAGTACTTC.

A few counts support this clone. The chain is built from TRBV7-2 and TRBJ2-7; TRBD1 matches at 7 bases. The CDR3 sequence is 15 residues long. The trim removed 5 bases at V and 2 bases at J, leaving 9 bases unmatched. From germline, CDR1 is SGHTA and CDR2 FQGNSA. The CDR3 loop reads CASSPTTGVPYEQYF. CDR3 DNA: TGTGCCAGCAGCCCGACAACAGGGGTTCCCTACGAGCAGTACTTC.

The CDR3 nucleotides read TGTGCCAGCTCACCCTGGGGGAATGAGCAGTTCTTC. Protein sequence: CASSPWGNEQFF. This chain joins TRBV18 and TRBJ2-1, with D perhaps matching TRBD1 or TRBD2 (5 bases each). This CDR3 is built from 12 residues. Per germline, CDR1 KGHSH and CDR2 LQKENI. Trimming cost V 3 bases and J 7 bases, with 7 bases left between them.

The CDR3 loop reads CASSLGLHGTDEQFF. The DNA of the CDR3 is TGTGCCAGCAGCTTGGGACTCCATGGGACGGATGAGCAGTTCTTC. The gene calls are TRBV5-4 and TRBJ2-1; the D call may be TRBD1 or TRBD2 (5 bases each). This CDR3 is built from 15 residues. V was shortened by 0 bases and J by 8 bases, with 15 bases between the two germline ends. Looked up from germline, CDR1 is SGHNT and CDR2 is YYREEE (reference sequence).

The chain joins TRBV30 to TRBJ1-3; no clear D. CDR3 length equals 12 residues. Germline V gives CDR1 GTSNPN, CDR2 SVGIG (reference sequence). Deletions cut 0 bases from V and 4 bases from J, with 4 bases between. The chain's CDR3 is CAWSVSGNTIYF. The CDR3 bases are TGTGCCTGGAGTGTTTCGGGAAACACCATATATTTT.

This clone is medium-sized. The chain joins TRBV27 to TRBJ1-1; TRBD1 is a possible D gene (5 bases). CDR1 is MNHEY and CDR2 is SMNVEV in the germline V gene (reference sequence). Trimming shortened V by 4 bases and J by 6 bases, and 15 bases separated the two germline ends. This CDR3 has 14 residues. This CDR3 is CASSSGHYLSEAFF. The CDR3 DNA sequence: TGTGCCAGCAGTTCTGGACACTATCTTTCTGAAGCTTTCTTT.

This chain's CDR3 is CASSWTGATNTEAFF. The DNA for the CDR3 is TGCGCCAGCAGCTGGACAGGGGCTACTAACACTGAAGCTTTCTTT. This chain connects TRBV5-1 to TRBJ1-1; 9 nucleotides line up with TRBD1. CDR3 size: 15 residues. V shed 3 bases and J 2 bases; nucleotides not matched to a gene: 5. The germline V gene encodes CDR1 SGHRS and CDR2 YFSETQ.

This rearrangement joins TRBV28 to TRBJ1-4; D is unclear. V was trimmed by 7 bases and J by 2 bases, leaving 5 bases between them. CDR3 size: 12 residues. Germline V gene sequence: CDR1 MDHEN, CDR2 SYDVKM. The CDR3 DNA reads TGTGCCAGCACTGGGACTAATGAAAAACTGTTTTTT. Its translation is CASTGTNEKLFF. Full variable domain (outside the CDR3, taken from reference TRBV28 and TRBJ1-4): DVKVTQSSRYLVKRTGEKVFLECVQDMDHENMFWYRQDPGLGLRLIYFSYDVKMKEKGDIPEGYSVSREKKERFSLILESASTNQTSMYLCASTGTNEKLFFGSGTQLSVL.

The genes are TRBV5-1 and TRBJ2-5, with D possibly being TRBD1 (6 bases). Germline values: CDR1 SGHRS, CDR2 YFSETQ. V lost 8 bases to trimming and J lost 5 bases, with 19 bases between them. The CDR3 contains 14 residues. DNA for the CDR3: TGCGCCAGTCGCACCACAGGGTCGGTTGAGACCCAGTACTTC. Protein sequence: CASRTTGSVETQYF.

V is TRBV7-9 and J is TRBJ2-5; 14 nucleotides line up with TRBD2. This CDR3 region has 19 residues. Losses at the gene ends were 3 bases for V and 2 bases for J; bases not matched to a gene: 11. Germline V gives CDR1 SEHNR, CDR2 FQNEAQ (reference sequence). CDR3 in amino acids: CASSFMSGLAGARQETQYF. The CDR3 nucleotides are TGTGCCAGCAGCTTTATGTCGGGACTAGCGGGAGCGAGACAAGAGACCCAGTACTTC.

The genes are TRBV5-4 and TRBJ2-3; D call uncertain. Germline V gene lookup returns CDR1 SGHNT and CDR2 YYREEE (reference sequence). The CDR3 extends over 13 amino acids. V lost 0 bases and J 1 base, leaving 3 bases between the germline ends. The CDR3 region is CASSLVGTDTQYF. The CDR3 bases are TGTGCCAGCAGCTTGGTTGGCACAGATACGCAGTATTTT. The full variable domain, completed using reference TRBV5-4 and TRBJ2-3, is ETGVTQSPTHLIKTRGQQVTLRCSSQSGHNTVSWYQQALGQGPQFIFQYYREEENGRGNFPPRFSGLQFPNYSSELNVNALELDDSALYLCASSLVGTDTQYFGPGTRLTVL.

The CDR3 reads CASSPRRTSGSGELFF. The CDR3 nucleotides are TGTGCCAGCTCACCACGTAGGACTAGCGGGAGCGGGGAGCTGTTTTTT. This rearrangement joins TRBV18 to TRBJ2-2; 13 nucleotides agree with TRBD2. The CDR3 has 16 amino acids. Germline V gene lookup returns CDR1 KGHSH and CDR2 LQKENI. V trimming: 1 base; J trimming: 7 bases; junction bases outside the gene matches: 3.

This chain joins TRBV27 and TRBJ2-7; D uncertain. Germline values: CDR1 MNHEY, CDR2 SMNVEV (reference sequence). The ends were cut back, 6 bases at V and 6 bases at J, with 12 bases in the middle. The CDR3 runs to 12 residues. The CDR3 bases are TGTGCCAGCAGCCTCTTTTATTCCGAGCAGTACTTC. Translated, it gives CASSLFYSEQYF.

V usage is TRBV6-1 and J usage is TRBJ2-1, with D tentatively TRBD2 (6 bases). The CDR3 covers 8 residues. Per the germline V gene, CDR1 is MNHNS and CDR2 is SASEGT. CDR3 sequence reads: CASGEQFF. The CDR3 DNA follows: TGTGCTAGCGGTGAGCAGTTCTTC.

This sequence joins TRBV10-1 and TRBJ2-1; TRBD2 matches 10 bases. With 3 bases clipped from V and 10 bases from J, the junction kept 6 bases outside the gene matches. There are 14 residues in the CDR3. Germline values: CDR1 WNHNN, CDR2 SYGVQD (reference sequence). The CDR3 DNA follows: TGCGCCAGCAGTGATCCCGGGACTAGCGAAGAGCAGTTCTTC. Its translation is CASSDPGTSEEQFF.

The J gene is TRBJ2-1, the V gene TRBV5-1, with TRBD2 matching over 7 bases. CDR1 SGHRS and CDR2 YFSETQ come from the germline V gene. The CDR3 contains 14 residues. J was trimmed by 7 bases and V by 0 bases; bases with no gene match: 4. DNA for the CDR3: TGCGCCAGCAGCTTGGCCTTGGGGGGGAATGAGCAGTTCTTC. Translation: CASSLALGGNEQFF. The whole variable domain, filled in from reference TRBV5-1 and TRBJ2-1, reads KAGVTQTPRYLIKTRGQQVTLSCSPISGHRSVSWYQQTPGQGLQFLFEYFSETQRNKGNFPGRFSGRQFSNSRSEMNVSTLELGDSALYLCASSLALGGNEQFFGPGTRLTVL.

This clone was seen a single time. This CDR3 reads CASTRTGGSGNQPQHF. The CDR3 coding sequence is TGTGCCAGCACCAGGACCGGGGGGTCGGGCAATCAGCCCCAGCATTTT. The chain joins TRBV28 to TRBJ1-5; perhaps TRBD1 as D (5 bases). CDR3 size: 16 residues. V dropped 7 bases and J dropped 2 bases, with 18 bases sitting between them. Germline-derived CDR1 and CDR2 are MDHEN and SYDVKM.

The V and J genes are TRBV29-1 and TRBJ2-1; a weak D match, TRBD2 (6 bases). Germline V gene lookup returns CDR1 SQVTM and CDR2 ANQGSEA. This CDR3 has 14 amino acids. V lost 4 bases and J 5 bases, leaving 15 bases between the germline ends. The CDR3 DNA follows: TGCAGCGTTGTGTTACAGCGGGCCGACAATGAGCAGTTCTTC. Its protein product is CSVVLQRADNEQFF.

The chain couples TRBV25-1 to TRBJ1-2; D is ambiguous. The length of the CDR3 is 13 residues. The germline CDR1 and CDR2 sequences are MGHDK and SYGVNS. Trimming took 2 bases from V and 4 from J, leaving 8 bases between them. The CDR3 nucleotides read TGTGCCAGCAGTGAACAGGTTACCTATGGCTACACCTTC. As protein: CASSEQVTYGYTF.

The genes are TRBV11-2 and TRBJ1-1; D unclear. The V end lost 5 bases, the J end lost 1 base, and 23 bases lay between the germline ends. Germline lookup yields CDR1 SGHAT and CDR2 FQNNGV. CDR3 length: 18 residues. CDR3 sequence: CASSPIRVIDAWNTEAFF. As DNA, the CDR3 is TGTGCCAGCAGCCCCATTAGAGTAATTGATGCTTGGAACACTGAAGCTTTCTTT.

This clone has more than one count but fewer than ten. This sequence joins TRBV29-1 and TRBJ2-1; D gene ambiguous. The CDR3 is made up of 12 amino acids. Trimming left V 3 bases short and J 0 bases short, with 3 bases between. Germline V gene data show CDR1 as SQVTM and CDR2 as ANQGSEA. In DNA form, the CDR3 reads TGCAGCGTTGACATCTCCTACAATGAGCAGTTCTTC. Translating gives CSVDISYNEQFF.

The chain's CDR3 is CASSSTAGGRTGELFF. The DNA for the CDR3 is TGTGCCAGCAGCTCCACAGCGGGAGGGAGAACCGGGGAGCTGTTTTTT. The V and J genes are TRBV4-2 and TRBJ2-2; 10 bases line up with TRBD2. Germline assignment: CDR1 LGHNA and CDR2 YNFKEQ. J gave up 5 bases and V 5 bases, and 8 bases lay outside the gene matches. This CDR3 is built from 16 residues.